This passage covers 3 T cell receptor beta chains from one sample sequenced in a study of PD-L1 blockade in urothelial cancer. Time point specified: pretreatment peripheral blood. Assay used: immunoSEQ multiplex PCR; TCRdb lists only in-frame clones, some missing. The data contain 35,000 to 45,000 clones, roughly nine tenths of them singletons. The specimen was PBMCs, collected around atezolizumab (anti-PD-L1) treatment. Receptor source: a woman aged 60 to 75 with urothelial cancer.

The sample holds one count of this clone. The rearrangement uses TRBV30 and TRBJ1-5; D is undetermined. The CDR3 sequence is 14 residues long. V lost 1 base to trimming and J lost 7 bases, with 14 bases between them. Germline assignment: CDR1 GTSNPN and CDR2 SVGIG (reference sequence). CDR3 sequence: CAWSAWGGGQPQHF. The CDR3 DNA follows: TGTGCCTGGAGTGCTTGGGGAGGCGGACAGCCCCAGCATTTT.

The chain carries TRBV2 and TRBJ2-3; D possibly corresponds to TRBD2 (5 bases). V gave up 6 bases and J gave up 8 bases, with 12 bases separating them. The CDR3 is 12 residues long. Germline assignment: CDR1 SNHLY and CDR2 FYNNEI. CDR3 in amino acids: CASRELEVTQYF. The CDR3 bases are TGTGCCAGCAGGGAACTAGAGGTTACGCAGTATTTT.

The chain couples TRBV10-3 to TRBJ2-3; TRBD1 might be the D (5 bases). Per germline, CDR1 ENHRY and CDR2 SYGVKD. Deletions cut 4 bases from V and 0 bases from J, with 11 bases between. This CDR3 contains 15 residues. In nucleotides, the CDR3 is TGTGCCATCAGTGGCGACAGTCCTAGCACAGATACGCAGTATTTT. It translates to CAISGDSPSTDTQYF.